The present T cell receptor beta chain was sequenced within a study of T cells in Graves' hyperthyroidism and ophthalmopathy. Regarding the study as a whole: Most thyroid clonotypes expanded above 0.001 appeared in blood too.

This clonotype was found a few times. Antigen unknown. The CDR3 does not close with the conserved phenylalanine or tryptophan, likely indicating a read error. It is unclear where the CDR3 begins or ends on the DNA, so no DNA is shown, and the CDR3 is as TCRdb lists it. The CDR3 is 9 residues long, counting both termini. CDR1 and CDR2 from the germline V gene are SGHTA and FQGTGA. Each person with ophthalmopathy scored at least 3 on the Clinical Activity Score, reached NOSPECS grade 4 or higher, and had been ill under 3 months. In making diagnoses, clinical symptoms, serum thyroxine and TRAb, thyroid ultrasound and orbital computed tomography were all used. Using around 10 ml of fresh peripheral blood, PBMCs were prepared. There were TCR beta CDR3 regions amplified from RNA transcripts. HTBI primers were used for first-round RT-PCR of the TCR CDR3. TCRdb passed the multiplex PCR reads through MiXCR, listing each CDR3 protein once. The repertoire includes 50,000 to 75,000 distinct CDR3 sequences, less than 50% of them detected once, and 9.5% to 15% sits in the top ten.

The receptor was isolated from a woman aged 25 to 39 with Graves' ophthalmopathy. The sequenced sample was blood. The chain couples TRBV7-3 to TRBJ2-5; TRBD1, the table's D call, was not compared with the DNA. CDR3 residues: CASSLKGAG.